The clone carrying this T cell receptor (beta chain) has a handful of counts. The target antigen is unknown. Via MiXCR, TCRdb re-called the PCR reads, giving one row per CDR3 protein. Found here are more than 300,000 distinct CDR3 sequences, about 22% of them singletons; the top ten hold roughly 0.8%. The record originates from a study of molecular identifiers for immune sequencing clone quantification. In the sort, naive CD8 T cells were defined as CD8+CD4-CCR7+CD45RA+. Study conclusions and caveats: Identical barcode-sharing TCR molecules could lead to underestimated sizes for highly expanded clones.

The TCR sequence derives from a human donor in good health. Some libraries in this study had Jurkat cell RNA spiked in. The material sequenced was naive CD8+ T cells from blood, with Jurkat cell RNA spiked in. Subset in this sample: FACS-sorted CD8+CD4-CCR7+CD45RA+ naive T cells.

The CDR3 protein is CASSSNRVRSYEQYF. CDR3 sequence (DNA): TGTGCCAGCAGCTCTAACAGGGTTAGATCCTACGAGCAGTACTTC. The rearrangement uses TRBV7-9 and TRBJ2-7; TRBD1 is a possible D gene (6 bases). Trimming removed 4 bases at V and 1 base at J, with 14 bases between. Per germline, CDR1 SEHNR and CDR2 FQNEAQ (reference sequence). The CDR3 loop spans 15 amino acids.